The 32 T cell receptor beta chains given below trace back to one sample, sequenced in a study of CD8 T cells in ankylosing spondylitis. Findings and caveats of the study: Typical of ankylosing spondylitis blood, it appeared, was a TCR beta motif of seven to nine highly homologous variants.

Antigen specificity for these receptors is unknown. TCRdb re-called the 5' RACE reads through MiXCR, storing one row per CDR3 protein. Among around 91,000 distinct CDR3 sequences, 9% were seen once, and the ten largest hold approximately 30%. The specimen was blood, either unsorted or a sorted T cell fraction (not recorded which). The source is a male donor with ankylosing spondylitis.

The V gene is TRBV7-9, the J gene TRBJ2-1; 9 bases match TRBD2. In germline, CDR1 is SEHNR, CDR2 FQNEAQ (reference sequence). The CDR3 is 15 residues long. With V trimmed by 5 bases and J by 9 bases, 11 bases remained unmatched. CDR3 region: CASSVRLAATTEQFF. The CDR3 DNA follows: TGTGCCAGCAGCGTCAGACTAGCGGCCACTACTGAGCAGTTCTTC.

Ten or more counts support this clonotype. The chain links TRBV12-3 or TRBV12-4 to TRBJ2-1; D is possibly TRBD1 (5 bases). V was shortened by 3 bases and J by 2 bases, with 11 bases between the two germline ends. This CDR3 is built from 15 residues. The CDR3 DNA reads as TGTGCCAGCAGTTTCGAAGGACAAGCCTACAATGAGCAGTTCTTC. Protein sequence: CASSFEGQAYNEQFF.

This clonotype was recorded at least ten times. V gene TRBV27 combines with J gene TRBJ1-2; D might be TRBD1 (5 bases). V gave up 0 bases and J gave up 7 bases, with 12 bases separating them. Germline-derived CDR1 and CDR2 are MNHEY and SMNVEV (reference sequence). This CDR3 has 14 residues. CDR3 DNA sequence: TGTGCCAGCAGTTTATCCCCGGGGGGGAGTGGCTACACCTTC. Residues: CASSLSPGGSGYTF.

The sample holds many counts of this clonotype. The J gene is TRBJ1-1, the V gene TRBV13; 11 positions agree with TRBD1. CDR3 length: 14 residues. The V gene end was trimmed by 4 bases and the J gene end by 7 bases; junction bases not matched to a gene: 5. Germline loops: CDR1 PRHDT, CDR2 FYEKMQ (reference sequence). The CDR3 DNA sequence: TGTGCCAGCAGCTCTGGACAGGGGGCGGATGAAGCTTTCTTT. Protein sequence: CASSSGQGADEAFF.

This clonotype has at least ten counts. This sequence joins TRBV5-1 and TRBJ2-1; D not resolved. V was trimmed by 0 bases and J by 8 bases, leaving 12 bases between them. The CDR3 is 14 amino acids. The V gene's germline CDR1 is SGHRS and CDR2 YFSETQ. CDR3 in DNA: TGCGCCAGCAGCTTGGACCGGGTTGGCGATGAGCAGTTCTTC. The encoded protein is CASSLDRVGDEQFF.

This clonotype has ten or more counts. V usage is TRBV5-6 and J usage is TRBJ2-1; unclear D gene. The CDR3 spans 12 residues. The germline CDR1 and CDR2 sequences are SGHDT and YYEEEE. V was trimmed by 3 bases and J by 7 bases, leaving 8 bases between them. CDR3 sequence: CASSSAGNEQFF. In nucleotides, the CDR3 is TGTGCCAGCAGCTCGGCCGGGAATGAGCAGTTCTTC.

This clonotype was counted ten times or more. CDR3 nucleotide sequence: TGTGCCAGCAGCTTAGTTAGGCCGGGAGCTTTCTTT. This translates into CASSLVRPGAFF. The chain uses TRBV7-9 and TRBJ1-1, with D unresolved. Trimming took off 1 base at V and 10 bases at J, with 10 bases between the two ends. This CDR3 has 12 amino acids. Germline values: CDR1 SEHNR, CDR2 FQNEAQ (reference sequence).

This clonotype has just a few counts. This chain joins TRBV12-3 or TRBV12-4 and TRBJ2-5, with TRBD2 identical over 10 bases. V trimming: 5 bases; J trimming: 5 bases; junction bases outside the gene matches: 8. This CDR3 spans 15 amino acids. The CDR3 sequence is CASSPLAGAGETQYF. The CDR3 DNA reads TGTGCCAGCAGTCCCCTAGCGGGAGCCGGGGAGACCCAGTACTTC.

This clonotype came up many times. The chain joins TRBV5-1 to TRBJ2-1, with 8 bases fitting TRBD2. Germline trimming cut 4 bases from V and 8 bases from J; bases unmatched to any gene: 8. Germline CDR1 SGHRS, CDR2 YFSETQ. The length of the CDR3 is 14 residues. This CDR3 reads CASSVSGDGDEQFF. CDR3 sequence (DNA): TGCGCCAGCAGCGTTAGCGGGGACGGAGATGAGCAGTTCTTC.

This clonotype was seen at least ten times. The V gene is TRBV12-3 or TRBV12-4, the J gene TRBJ2-7, with D unclear. The length of the CDR3 is 13 residues. V shed 2 bases and J shed 4 bases, with 9 bases lying between them. In nucleotides, the CDR3 is TGTGCCAGCAGTTTAAGTGGCGGATACGAGCAGTACGTC. It translates to CASSLSGGYEQYV.

This rearrangement joins TRBV7-8 to TRBJ1-2, with a tentative D call TRBD1 (5 bases). The CDR3 contains 12 residues. Germline loops: CDR1 SGHVS, CDR2 FQNEAQ. The germline V and J ends were trimmed by 4 bases and 6 bases, with 9 bases remaining between them. As DNA, the CDR3 is TGTGCCAGCAGCTGGTGGGGCGATGGCTACACCTTC. Encoded protein: CASSWWGDGYTF.

This clonotype was observed at least ten times. The chain employs TRBV7-2 and TRBJ1-5; no definite D call. Trimming removed 1 base at V and 3 bases at J, with 7 bases between. The CDR3 sequence is 14 residues long. Germline lookup yields CDR1 SGHTA and CDR2 FQGNSA. CDR3: CASSLGLTNQPQHF. For the CDR3, the DNA is TGTGCCAGCAGCTTAGGGCTGACCAATCAGCCCCAGCATTTT.

This clonotype was seen at least ten times. The rearrangement links TRBV5-5 to TRBJ1-1, with D perhaps matching TRBD1 (6 bases). CDR1 is SGHKS and CDR2 is YYEKEE in the germline V gene (reference sequence). Between the trimmed V and J ends, which lost 4 bases and 11 bases, there was a span of 18 bases. This CDR3 region has 13 residues. CDR3 coding DNA: TGTGCCAGCAGCGCGGACAGTAGAAGGTTGGCTTTCTTT. Translated, it gives CASSADSRRLAFF.

This clonotype was observed at least ten times. The chain joins TRBV29-1 to TRBJ2-1, with 8 bases aligning to TRBD2. With V trimmed by 1 base and J by 7 bases, 9 bases remained unmatched. The CDR3 totals 15 residues. CDR1 and CDR2 from the germline V gene are SQVTM and ANQGSEA. The DNA of the CDR3 is TGCAGCGTTGAAGGAGCGGGAGCACCGGGAAATGAGCAGTTCTTC. It translates to CSVEGAGAPGNEQFF.

This clonotype was counted ten times or more. The CDR3 bases are TGCGCCAGCAGCCCGGGACTGACCTACGAGCAGTACTTC. Protein product: CASSPGLTYEQYF. The genes are TRBV5-1 and TRBJ2-7; weak D call: TRBD2 (6 bases). The CDR3 is 13 amino acids. CDR1 is SGHRS and CDR2 is YFSETQ in the germline V gene. V lost 4 bases and J 2 bases, leaving 10 bases between the germline ends.

The V and J genes are TRBV20-1 and TRBJ1-2, with 8 bases fitting TRBD1. CDR3 length equals 18 residues. Per germline, CDR1 DFQATT and CDR2 SNEGSKA (reference sequence). The V and J ends lost 0 bases and 4 bases, in that order; junction bases with no gene match: 16. The CDR3 loop is CSARDGGRGPIALYGYTF. The CDR3 nucleotides are TGCAGTGCTAGAGATGGGGGCAGGGGGCCTATCGCGCTCTATGGCTACACCTTC.

At least ten counts were recorded for this clonotype. The chain links TRBV7-9 to TRBJ2-7; TRBD2 matches 14 bases. CDR3 length: 15 amino acids. Germline V gene data show CDR1 as SEHNR and CDR2 as FQNEAQ (reference sequence). J lost 7 bases, V lost 4 bases, and 6 bases had no gene match. CDR3 residues: CASSYGTSGSEEQYF. DNA of the CDR3: TGTGCCAGCAGCTACGGGACTAGCGGGAGTGAAGAGCAGTACTTC.

The CDR3 region is CASSPYRTDTGELFF. In DNA, the CDR3 is TGCGCCAGCAGCCCTTATCGGACGGACACCGGGGAGCTGTTTTTT. The rearrangement joins TRBV5-1 to TRBJ2-2; the D is unclear. The V end lost 4 bases, the J end lost 3 bases, and 13 bases lay between the germline ends. The germline V gene has CDR1 SGHRS and CDR2 YFSETQ. The length of the CDR3 is 15 residues.

The chain combines TRBV12-3 or TRBV12-4 with TRBJ2-1; TRBD2 is a possible D gene (5 bases). This CDR3 comprises 15 residues. Trimming took 6 bases from V and 2 from J, leaving 14 bases between them. The CDR3 loop is CASSPGSGPYNEQFF. The CDR3 DNA sequence: TGTGCCAGCAGCCCGGGGAGCGGCCCCTACAATGAGCAGTTCTTC.

This clonotype has ten or more counts. The chain couples TRBV30 to TRBJ1-2; perhaps TRBD1 as D (6 bases). Germline V gene lookup returns CDR1 GTSNPN and CDR2 SVGIG (reference sequence). Trimming left V 1 base short and J 7 bases short, with 7 bases between. This CDR3 has 11 amino acids. CDR3 sequence: CAWSGGLGYTF. The CDR3 DNA sequence: TGTGCCTGGAGTGGGGGGCTTGGCTACACCTTC.

A few counts support this clonotype. The chain links TRBV12-5 to TRBJ2-7, with D perhaps matching TRBD1 (5 bases). The CDR3 is 15 residues long. Trimming removed 6 bases at V and 3 bases at J, with 18 bases between. Germline V gene lookup returns CDR1 LGHNT and CDR2 FRNRAP. CDR3 region: CASGPQTEQDYEQYF. The CDR3 DNA is TGTGCTAGTGGCCCCCAAACGGAACAGGACTACGAGCAGTACTTC.

This clonotype turned up a few times. This chain uses TRBV27 with TRBJ2-1; D tentatively reads TRBD1 or TRBD2 (5 bases each). V was clipped by 4 bases and J by 4 bases, with 17 bases between them. The germline gives CDR1 MNHEY, CDR2 SMNVEV (reference sequence). The CDR3 spans 16 residues. CDR3 DNA sequence: TGTGCCAGCAGTTCACCACCCCTGGGGGATTACAATGAGCAGTTCTTC. It encodes CASSSPPLGDYNEQFF.

This clonotype was found many times. The chain carries TRBV2 and TRBJ2-7; the D is unclear. The CDR3 spans 12 residues. Germline assignment: CDR1 SNHLY and CDR2 FYNNEI. The V and J ends lost 4 bases and 6 bases respectively, with 10 bases between them. In DNA, the CDR3 is TGTGCCAGCAGTGGAACCTCGGGCGAGCAGTACTTC. Protein: CASSGTSGEQYF.

The J gene is TRBJ2-7, the V gene TRBV20-1; TRBD2 matches at 7 bases. V lost 5 bases to trimming and J lost 1 base; unmatched junction nucleotides: 8. The CDR3 length is 14 residues. The germline V gene has CDR1 DFQATT and CDR2 SNEGSKA (reference sequence). CDR3 nucleotide sequence: TGCAGTGCTCTCCGGCCGGGACTATCCTACGAGCAGTACGTC. Its protein product is CSALRPGLSYEQYV.

This chain uses TRBV7-9 with TRBJ1-1; 9 bases are shared with TRBD1. The germline V gene has CDR1 SEHNR and CDR2 FQNEAQ (reference sequence). This CDR3 is 13 amino acids long. Trimming cost V 7 bases and J 4 bases; bases outside gene matches: 4. The CDR3 sequence: CASNVQGATEAFF. The CDR3 DNA reads TGTGCCAGCAACGTACAGGGGGCCACTGAAGCTTTCTTT.

At least ten counts were recorded for this clonotype. This chain connects TRBV5-1 to TRBJ1-1, with D possibly being TRBD1 (6 bases). The CDR3 loop spans 13 amino acids. Germline V lookup: CDR1 SGHRS, CDR2 YFSETQ. The germline V and J ends were trimmed by 1 base and 7 bases, with 11 bases remaining between them. CDR3 sequence reads: CASSLNREIEAFF. CDR3 bases: TGCGCCAGCAGCTTGAACAGGGAAATTGAAGCTTTCTTT.

At least ten counts were recorded for this clonotype. This chain joins TRBV7-8 and TRBJ2-2, with 9 bases matching TRBD1. The CDR3 runs to 18 residues. V was pared by 3 bases and J by 0 bases, with 8 bases of the junction left unmatched. Germline lookup yields CDR1 SGHVS and CDR2 FQNEAQ. The DNA of the CDR3 is TGTGCCAGCAGCTTTAGCGTAGGGGACAGGGCGAACACCGGGGAGCTGTTTTTT. It codes for CASSFSVGDRANTGELFF.

This clonotype has a handful of counts. The CDR3 sequence is CASSRANSEETQYF. The CDR3 DNA is TGTGCCAGCAGCCGGGCCAACTCGGAAGAGACCCAGTACTTC. The chain links TRBV7-9 to TRBJ2-5; D remains unclear. This CDR3 comprises 14 residues. Looked up from germline, CDR1 is SEHNR and CDR2 is FQNEAQ (reference sequence). Trimming removed 5 bases from V and 3 bases from J, with 13 bases in between.

The genes are TRBV27 and TRBJ1-2, with a possible D match to TRBD1 (5 bases). With 3 bases removed from V and 8 bases from J, the gap between germline ends came to 22 bases. This CDR3 spans 16 amino acids. Germline CDR1 and CDR2: MNHEY and SMNVEV (reference sequence). This CDR3 reads CASSFSPGTGIRGYTF. CDR3 bases: TGTGCCAGCAGTTTCTCCCCCGGGACGGGGATTAGGGGCTACACCTTC.

In this sample, this clonotype turned up many times. The V and J genes are TRBV7-9 and TRBJ1-4, with D tentatively TRBD1 (5 bases). With 5 bases removed from V and 8 bases from J, the gap between germline ends came to 15 bases. The CDR3 spans 14 residues. Germline V gives CDR1 SEHNR, CDR2 FQNEAQ (reference sequence). DNA for the CDR3: TGTGCCAGCAGCCCAGCCTCCGGGGCCGAAAAACTGTTTTTT. It is translated as CASSPASGAEKLFF.

This clonotype has at least ten counts. V and J are TRBV27 and TRBJ2-1; 7 positions agree with TRBD2. V lost 3 bases to trimming and J lost 2 bases; unmatched junction nucleotides: 4. This CDR3 has 15 amino acids. Germline-derived CDR1 and CDR2 are MNHEY and SMNVEV (reference sequence). The CDR3 sequence: CASSFGLGAYNEQFF. The CDR3, as DNA: TGTGCCAGCAGTTTTGGACTAGGTGCCTACAATGAGCAGTTCTTC.

This clonotype was seen more than once but under ten times. The V and J genes are TRBV7-8 and TRBJ1-3, with no clear D. The CDR3 runs 14 residues. Per germline, CDR1 SGHVS and CDR2 FQNEAQ. Trimming removed 1 base from V and 3 bases from J, with 7 bases in between. CDR3 sequence: CASSLEPDGNTIYF. CDR3 nucleotides: TGTGCCAGCAGCTTAGAGCCTGATGGAAACACCATATATTTT.